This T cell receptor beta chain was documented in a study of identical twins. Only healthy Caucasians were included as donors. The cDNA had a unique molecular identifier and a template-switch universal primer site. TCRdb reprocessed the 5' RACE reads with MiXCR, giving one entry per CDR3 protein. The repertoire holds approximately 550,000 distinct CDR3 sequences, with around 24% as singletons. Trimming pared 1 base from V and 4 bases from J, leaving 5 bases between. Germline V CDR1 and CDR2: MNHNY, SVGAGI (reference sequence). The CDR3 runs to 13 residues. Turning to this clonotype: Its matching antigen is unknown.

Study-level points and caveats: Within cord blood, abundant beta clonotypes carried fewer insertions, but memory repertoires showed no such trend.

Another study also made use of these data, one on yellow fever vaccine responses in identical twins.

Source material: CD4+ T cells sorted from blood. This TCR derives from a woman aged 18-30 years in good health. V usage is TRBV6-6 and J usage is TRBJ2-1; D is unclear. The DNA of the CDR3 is TGTGCCAGCAGTTACTATCCTTACAATGAGCAGTTCTTC. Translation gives CASSYYPYNEQFF.